This T cell receptor (beta chain) was obtained from a study of blood T cell repertoires in COVID-19. Study in general: Whether acute or convalescent, the COVID-19 samples came from the United States, Italy and Spain.

This clone was seen just once. Original processing methods: Reference gene primer amplification gave estimated nucleated cell counts. Clones were read by immunoSEQ multiplex PCR, and TCRdb kept only the in-frame ones, dropping some. The V and J calls and the clone size are those of that table, but D and trimming were determined from the DNA. This table has about 270,000 clones, roughly 90% appearing once. CDR3 length equals 14 residues. Trimming removed 3 bases at V and 4 bases at J, with 12 bases between. Germline lookup yields CDR1 LNHNV and CDR2 YYDKDF (reference sequence). All enrollees were roughly 18 to 95 years old and from fewer than 30 US areas. Participant reports of clinical history set cohort assignment.

The chain combines TRBV15 with TRBJ1-2; D is unclear. The clonotype originates from a woman aged 40 to 50 with acute COVID-19. Sequenced: PBMCs or T cells enriched from blood (not recorded which). CDR3 nucleotide sequence: TGTGCCACCAGCAGTTTGGAAGCAGGCTATGGCTACACCTTC. Translation: CATSSLEAGYGYTF.